The following is a T cell receptor beta chain sequence with its context. This specimen comes from a study of control samples from healthy donors and cancer patients. CDR1 is MNHNS, CDR2 SASEGT, per germline. The CDR3 spans 15 residues. V shed 6 bases and J shed 7 bases, with 16 bases lying between them. Sequencing was performed with immunoSEQ multiplex PCR; in TCRdb, only in-frame clones are kept and a portion is missing. The table lists roughly 76,000 clones, 94% of them singletons. V is TRBV6-1 and J is TRBJ1-6, with D possibly matching TRBD1 (6 bases). This clonotype originated in a woman in her 40s in good health. The sequencing input was blood. The chain's CDR3 is CASSRGIYGNSPLHF. In DNA form, the CDR3 reads TGTGCCAGCAGCAGGGGAATATATGGGAATTCACCCCTCCACTTT.